Listed below are T cell receptor beta chains from one sample, sequenced in a study of blood T cell repertoires in COVID-19. The repertoire was sequenced with immunoSEQ multiplex PCR; TCRdb's copy has only in-frame clones and lacks some. The sample holds hundreds of thousands of clones, roughly 90% seen once. The sequencing input was PBMCs or T cells enriched from blood (not recorded which). Receptors were obtained from a man between 60 and 75 years old who had recovered from COVID-19. The CDR3 runs from the conserved cysteine through the conserved F or W. Fields, in order: D gene, V gene, J gene, clone size, CDR3 protein, CDR3 DNA. D genes are given only for firm matches. The size entry is marked missing in some rows and otherwise reads once, few, many or a size class.

D: NA
V: TRBV5-1
J: TRBJ2-3
size: NA
CDR3: CASTKGDGTDTQYF
DNA: TGCGCCAGCACCAAGGGGGACGGCACAGATACGCAGTATTTT

D: NA
V: TRBV6-2/TRBV6-3
J: TRBJ2-7
size: NA
CDR3: CASSYSPLPEQYF
DNA: TGTGCCAGCAGTTACTCCCCACTTCCCGAGCAGTACTTC

D: NA
V: TRBV7-3
J: TRBJ1-1
size: NA
CDR3: CASSLTGGPTEAFF
DNA: TGTGCCAGCAGCTTAACGGGAGGGCCCACTGAAGCTTTCTTT

D: NA
V: TRBV6-5
J: TRBJ2-3
size: NA
CDR3: CASSRNLARADTQYF
DNA: TGTGCCAGCAGCCGAAACCTAGCGAGGGCAGATACGCAGTATTTT

D: NA
V: TRBV5-4
J: TRBJ1-5
size: NA
CDR3: CASSQGGSSNQPQHF
DNA: TGTGCCAGCAGCCAGGGAGGGTCTAGCAATCAGCCCCAGCATTTT

D: NA
V: TRBV14
J: TRBJ2-7
size: once
CDR3: CASSPGPAGATYEQYF
DNA: TGTGCCAGCAGCCCGGGGCCAGCGGGTGCGACCTACGAGCAGTACTTC

D: TRBD1
V: TRBV7-2
J: TRBJ2-7
size: NA
CDR3: CASSSSGTAFRGREQYF
DNA: TGTGCCAGCAGCTCCTCCGGGACAGCTTTCCGGGGCCGCGAGCAGTACTTC

D: TRBD1
V: TRBV6-2/TRBV6-3
J: TRBJ1-5
size: NA
CDR3: CASSQDRVNQPQHF
DNA: TGTGCCAGCAGCCAAGACAGGGTAAATCAGCCCCAGCATTTT

D: TRBD2
V: TRBV20-1
J: TRBJ2-7
size: NA
CDR3: CSASPAGGVHEQYF
DNA: TGCAGTGCTAGTCCAGCGGGAGGGGTACACGAGCAGTACTTC

D: NA
V: TRBV14
J: TRBJ2-3
size: NA
CDR3: CASSHWGDTQYF
DNA: TGTGCCAGCAGTCATTGGGGCGATACGCAGTATTTT

D: NA
V: TRBV7-9
J: TRBJ2-3
size: NA
CDR3: CASSPDRVRWRGADTQYF
DNA: TGTGCCAGCAGCCCCGACAGGGTTCGCTGGCGGGGCGCAGATACGCAGTATTTT

D: TRBD1
V: TRBV2
J: TRBJ1-6
size: once
CDR3: CASSGDREISPLHF
DNA: TGTGCCAGCAGTGGGGACAGGGAGATTTCACCCCTCCACTTT

D: NA
V: TRBV5-1
J: TRBJ2-3
size: NA
CDR3: CASSPEGPTDTQYF
DNA: TGCGCCAGCAGCCCGGAGGGTCCGACAGATACGCAGTATTTT

D: NA
V: TRBV24-1
J: TRBJ2-1
size: NA
CDR3: CAINAAVYNEQFF
DNA: TGTGCCATTAACGCAGCGGTATACAATGAGCAGTTCTTC

D: NA
V: TRBV5-1
J: TRBJ1-4
size: NA
CDR3: CASSSDGDATNEKLFF
DNA: TGCGCCAGCAGCTCAGACGGAGATGCAACTAATGAAAAACTGTTTTTT

D: NA
V: TRBV7-2
J: TRBJ2-3
size: NA
CDR3: CASSIDYTSTDTQYF
DNA: TGTGCCAGCAGCATTGACTACACTAGCACAGATACGCAGTATTTT

D: NA
V: TRBV5-1
J: TRBJ1-4
size: NA
CDR3: CASSGVPWEESEKLFF
DNA: TGCGCCAGCAGCGGAGTCCCCTGGGAGGAATCCGAAAAACTGTTTTTT

D: TRBD1
V: TRBV5-1
J: TRBJ2-5
size: once
CDR3: CASSLGRQGAETQYF
DNA: TGCGCCAGCAGCTTGGGCCGACAGGGGGCTGAGACCCAGTACTTC

D: NA
V: TRBV7-6
J: TRBJ2-6
size: NA
CDR3: CASSLRPAGTLSGANVLTF
DNA: TGTGCCAGCAGCTTAAGGCCGGCGGGGACTCTCTCTGGGGCCAACGTCCTGACTTTC

D: NA
V: TRBV29-1
J: TRBJ1-1
size: NA
CDR3: CSARPGVAGTEAFF
DNA: TGCAGCGCTAGGCCCGGGGTGGCAGGCACTGAAGCTTTCTTT

D: NA
V: TRBV11-1
J: TRBJ2-7
size: NA
CDR3: CASSLVAQGYEQYF
DNA: TGTGCCAGCAGCTTAGTGGCCCAGGGTTACGAGCAGTACTTC

D: NA
V: TRBV19
J: TRBJ1-1
size: NA
CDR3: CASSMGARMNTEAFF
DNA: TGTGCCAGTAGTATGGGGGCCCGAATGAACACTGAAGCTTTCTTT

D: NA
V: TRBV5-1
J: TRBJ2-5
size: NA
CDR3: CASCSGGSIQETQYF
DNA: TGCGCCAGCTGTTCGGGTGGGTCAATTCAAGAGACCCAGTACTTC

D: NA
V: TRBV3-1/TRBV3-2
J: TRBJ1-4
size: NA
CDR3: CASSQGVGVQEKLFF
DNA: TGTGCCAGCAGCCAAGGAGTCGGGGTACAAGAAAAACTGTTTTTT

D: NA
V: TRBV3-1/TRBV3-2
J: TRBJ1-3
size: NA
CDR3: CASSPGNTIYF
DNA: TGTGCCAGCAGCCCAGGAAACACCATATATTTT

D: TRBD2
V: TRBV5-4
J: TRBJ2-3
size: NA
CDR3: CASSPPGTSGITDTQYF
DNA: TGTGCCAGCAGCCCCCCTGGGACTAGCGGAATCACAGATACGCAGTATTTT

D: TRBD1
V: TRBV14
J: TRBJ2-7
size: NA
CDR3: CASSLPGQGLYEQYF
DNA: TGTGCCAGCAGCCTACCGGGACAGGGACTCTACGAGCAGTACTTC

D: NA
V: TRBV6-6
J: TRBJ1-1
size: NA
CDR3: CASRIAGKNTEAFF
DNA: TGTGCCAGCAGGATAGCAGGGAAGAACACTGAAGCTTTCTTT

D: TRBD1
V: TRBV27
J: TRBJ2-5
size: NA
CDR3: CASTNRGETQYF
DNA: TGTGCCAGCACAAACAGGGGAGAGACCCAGTACTTC

D: TRBD1
V: TRBV9
J: TRBJ1-6
size: NA
CDR3: CASSASGDSYNSPLHF
DNA: TGTGCCAGCAGCGCATCCGGGGACAGCTATAATTCACCCCTCCACTTT

D: NA
V: TRBV7-9
J: TRBJ2-3
size: NA
CDR3: CASSHSGWSADTQYF
DNA: TGTGCCAGCAGCCACAGCGGTTGGTCGGCAGATACGCAGTATTTT